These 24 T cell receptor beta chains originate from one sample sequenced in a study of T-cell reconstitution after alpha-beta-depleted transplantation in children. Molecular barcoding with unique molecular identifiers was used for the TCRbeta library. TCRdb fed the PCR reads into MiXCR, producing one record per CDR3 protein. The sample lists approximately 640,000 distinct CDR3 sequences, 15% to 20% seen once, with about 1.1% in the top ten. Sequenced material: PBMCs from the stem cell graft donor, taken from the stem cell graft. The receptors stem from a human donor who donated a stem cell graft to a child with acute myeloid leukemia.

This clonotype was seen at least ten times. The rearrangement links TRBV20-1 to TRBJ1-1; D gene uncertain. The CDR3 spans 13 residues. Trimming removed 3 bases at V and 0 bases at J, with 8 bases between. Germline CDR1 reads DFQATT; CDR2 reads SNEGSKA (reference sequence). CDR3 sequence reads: CSARFSLNTEAFF. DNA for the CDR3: TGCAGTGCTAGGTTCTCTCTGAACACTGAAGCTTTCTTT.

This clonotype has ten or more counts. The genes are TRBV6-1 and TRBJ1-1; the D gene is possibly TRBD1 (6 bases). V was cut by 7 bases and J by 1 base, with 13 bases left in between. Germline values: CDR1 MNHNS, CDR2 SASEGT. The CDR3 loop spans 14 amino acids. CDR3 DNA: TGTGCCAGCATCCCTACAGGGCCGAACACTGAAGCTTTCTTT. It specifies CASIPTGPNTEAFF.

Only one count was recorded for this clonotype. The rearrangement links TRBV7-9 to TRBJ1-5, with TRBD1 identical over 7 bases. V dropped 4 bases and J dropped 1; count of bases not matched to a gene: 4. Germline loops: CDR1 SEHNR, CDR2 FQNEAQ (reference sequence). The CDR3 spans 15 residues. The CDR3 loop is CASSSGQESNQPQHF. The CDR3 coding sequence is TGTGCCAGCAGCTCCGGACAGGAGAGCAATCAGCCCCAGCATTTT.

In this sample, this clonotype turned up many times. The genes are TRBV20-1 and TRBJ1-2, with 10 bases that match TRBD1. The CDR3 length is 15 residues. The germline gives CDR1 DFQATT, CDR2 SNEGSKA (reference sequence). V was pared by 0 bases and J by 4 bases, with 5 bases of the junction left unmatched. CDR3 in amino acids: CSARDRDRGLYGYTF. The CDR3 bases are TGCAGTGCTAGAGACCGGGACAGGGGCCTCTATGGCTACACCTTC.

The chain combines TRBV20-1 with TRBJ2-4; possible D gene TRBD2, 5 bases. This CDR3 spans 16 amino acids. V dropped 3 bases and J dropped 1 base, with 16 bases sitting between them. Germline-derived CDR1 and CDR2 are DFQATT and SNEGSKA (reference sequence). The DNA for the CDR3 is TGCAGTGCTAGGCCCGAGCGGAGAGGGGCCAAAAACATTCAGTACTTC. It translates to CSARPERRGAKNIQYF.

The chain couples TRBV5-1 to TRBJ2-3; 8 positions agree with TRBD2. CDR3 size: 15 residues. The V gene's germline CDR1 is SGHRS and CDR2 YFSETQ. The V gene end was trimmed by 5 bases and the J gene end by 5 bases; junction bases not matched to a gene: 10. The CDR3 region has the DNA TGCGCCAGCAGTTCAACCGGGGGGGCCGGAGATACGCAGTATTTT. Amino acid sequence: CASSSTGGAGDTQYF.

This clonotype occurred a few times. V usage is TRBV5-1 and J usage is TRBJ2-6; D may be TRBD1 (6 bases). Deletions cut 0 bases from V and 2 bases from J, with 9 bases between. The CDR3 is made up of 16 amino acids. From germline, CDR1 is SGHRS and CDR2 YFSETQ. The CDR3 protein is CASSLGRGPGANVLTF. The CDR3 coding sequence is TGCGCCAGCAGCTTGGGCAGGGGCCCTGGGGCCAACGTCCTGACTTTC. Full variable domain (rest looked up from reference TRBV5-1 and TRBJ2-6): KAGVTQTPRYLIKTRGQQVTLSCSPISGHRSVSWYQQTPGQGLQFLFEYFSETQRNKGNFPGRFSGRQFSNSRSEMNVSTLELGDSALYLCASSLGRGPGANVLTFGAGSRLTVL.

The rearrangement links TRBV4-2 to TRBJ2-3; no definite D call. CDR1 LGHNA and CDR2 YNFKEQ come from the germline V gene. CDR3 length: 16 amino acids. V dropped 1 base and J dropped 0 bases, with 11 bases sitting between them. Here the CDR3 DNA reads TGTGCCAGCAGCCAAGTGTTAGGGTCTAGCACAGATACGCAGTATTTT. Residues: CASSQVLGSSTDTQYF.

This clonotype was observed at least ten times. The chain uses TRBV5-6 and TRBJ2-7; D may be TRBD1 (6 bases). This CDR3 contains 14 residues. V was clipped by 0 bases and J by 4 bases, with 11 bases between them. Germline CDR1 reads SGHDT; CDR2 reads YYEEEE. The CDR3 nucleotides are TGTGCCAGCAGCTTGGACAGGGTAATGTACGAGCAGTACGTC. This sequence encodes CASSLDRVMYEQYV.

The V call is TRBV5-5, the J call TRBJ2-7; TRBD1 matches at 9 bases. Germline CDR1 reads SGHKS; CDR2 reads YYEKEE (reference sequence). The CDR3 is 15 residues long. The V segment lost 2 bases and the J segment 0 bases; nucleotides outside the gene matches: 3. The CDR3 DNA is TGTGCCAGCAGCTTAGGGACAGGGACCTCCTACGAGCAGTACGTC. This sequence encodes CASSLGTGTSYEQYV.

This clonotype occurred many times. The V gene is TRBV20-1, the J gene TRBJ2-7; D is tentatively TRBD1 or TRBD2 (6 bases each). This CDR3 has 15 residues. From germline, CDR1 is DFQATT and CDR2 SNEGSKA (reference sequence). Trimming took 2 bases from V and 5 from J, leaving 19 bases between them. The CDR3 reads CSARLSGAPLDEQYF. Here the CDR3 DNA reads TGCAGTGCTAGATTGTCGGGGGCTCCCCTGGACGAGCAGTACTTC.

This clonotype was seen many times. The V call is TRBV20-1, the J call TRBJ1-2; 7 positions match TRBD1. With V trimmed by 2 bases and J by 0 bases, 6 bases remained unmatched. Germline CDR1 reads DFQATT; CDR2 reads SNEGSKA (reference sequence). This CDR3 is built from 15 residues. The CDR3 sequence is CSARRQGGPNYGYTF. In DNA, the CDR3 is TGCAGTGCTAGACGACAGGGCGGACCTAACTATGGCTACACCTTC.

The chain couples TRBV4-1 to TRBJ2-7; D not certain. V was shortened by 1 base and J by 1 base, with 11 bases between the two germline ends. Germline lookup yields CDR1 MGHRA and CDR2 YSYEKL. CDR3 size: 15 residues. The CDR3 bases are TGCGCCAGCAGCCAAGTCAACCGGCCTTCCTACGAGCAGTACTTC. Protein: CASSQVNRPSYEQYF.

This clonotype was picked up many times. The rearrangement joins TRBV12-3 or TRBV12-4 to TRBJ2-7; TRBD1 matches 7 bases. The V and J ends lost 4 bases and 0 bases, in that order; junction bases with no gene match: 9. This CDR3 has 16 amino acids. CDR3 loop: CASSSQGRPLSYEQYF. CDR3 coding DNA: TGTGCCAGCAGTTCACAGGGGCGACCACTCTCCTACGAGCAGTACTTC.

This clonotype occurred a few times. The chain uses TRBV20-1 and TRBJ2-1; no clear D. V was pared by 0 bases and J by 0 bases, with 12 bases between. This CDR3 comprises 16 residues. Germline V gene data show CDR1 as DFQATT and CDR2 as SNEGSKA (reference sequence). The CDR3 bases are TGCAGTGCTAGAGATCCAGGATATAGCTCCTACAATGAGCAGTTCTTC. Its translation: CSARDPGYSSYNEQFF.

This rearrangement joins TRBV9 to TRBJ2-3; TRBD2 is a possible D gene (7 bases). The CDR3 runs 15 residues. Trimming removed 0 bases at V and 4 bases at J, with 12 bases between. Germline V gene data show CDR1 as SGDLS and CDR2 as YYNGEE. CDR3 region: CASSVGGGPADTQYF. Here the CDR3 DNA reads TGTGCCAGCAGCGTAGGGGGGGGGCCAGCAGATACGCAGTATTTT.

CDR3 sequence: CASSIGGLIAETQYF. The CDR3 DNA reads as TGTGCCAGCAGCATAGGGGGACTAATCGCAGAGACCCAGTACTTC. The rearrangement uses TRBV7-2 and TRBJ2-5, with D perhaps TRBD2 (7 bases). From germline, CDR1 is SGHTA and CDR2 FQGNSA. Trimming removed 5 bases from V and 4 bases from J, with 17 bases in between. The CDR3 runs to 15 residues.

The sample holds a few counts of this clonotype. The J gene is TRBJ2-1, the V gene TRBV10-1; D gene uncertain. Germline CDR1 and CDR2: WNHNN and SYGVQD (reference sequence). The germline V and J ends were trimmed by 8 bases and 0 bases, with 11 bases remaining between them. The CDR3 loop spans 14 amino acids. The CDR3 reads CASPDPFSYNEQFF. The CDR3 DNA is TGCGCCAGCCCCGACCCGTTCTCCTACAATGAGCAGTTCTTC.

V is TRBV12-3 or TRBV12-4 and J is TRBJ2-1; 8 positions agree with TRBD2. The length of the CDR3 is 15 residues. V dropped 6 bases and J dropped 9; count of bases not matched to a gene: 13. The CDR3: CASSTGTRDDTEQFF. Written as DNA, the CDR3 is TGTGCCAGCAGCACCGGGACTAGGGATGATACTGAGCAGTTCTTC.

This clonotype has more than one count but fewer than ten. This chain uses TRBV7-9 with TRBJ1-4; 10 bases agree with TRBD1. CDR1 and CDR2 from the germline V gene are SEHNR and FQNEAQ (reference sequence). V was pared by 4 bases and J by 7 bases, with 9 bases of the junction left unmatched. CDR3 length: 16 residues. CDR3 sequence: CASSSRRQGAGEKLFF. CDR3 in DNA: TGTGCCAGCAGCTCACGACGACAGGGGGCGGGTGAAAAACTGTTTTTT.

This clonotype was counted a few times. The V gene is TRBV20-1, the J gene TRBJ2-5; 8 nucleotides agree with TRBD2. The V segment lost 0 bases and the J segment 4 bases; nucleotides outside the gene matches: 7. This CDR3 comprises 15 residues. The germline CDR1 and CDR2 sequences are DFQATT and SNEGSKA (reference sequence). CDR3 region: CSARDQGRGGETQYF. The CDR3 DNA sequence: TGCAGTGCTAGAGATCAAGGTCGGGGGGGAGAGACCCAGTACTTC.

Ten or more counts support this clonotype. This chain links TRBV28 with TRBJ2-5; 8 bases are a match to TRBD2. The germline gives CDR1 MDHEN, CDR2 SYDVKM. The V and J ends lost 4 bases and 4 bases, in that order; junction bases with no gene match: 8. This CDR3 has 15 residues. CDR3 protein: CASSSSGGGRETQYF. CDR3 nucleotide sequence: TGTGCCAGCAGTTCGAGCGGGGGTGGGCGAGAGACCCAGTACTTC.

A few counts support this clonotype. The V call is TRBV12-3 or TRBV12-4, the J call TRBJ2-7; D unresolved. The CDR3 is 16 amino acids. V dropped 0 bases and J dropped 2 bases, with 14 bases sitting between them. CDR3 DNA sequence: TGTGCCAGCAGTTTAGCAGAACTCCTACCTACCTACGAGCAGTACTTC. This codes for CASSLAELLPTYEQYF.

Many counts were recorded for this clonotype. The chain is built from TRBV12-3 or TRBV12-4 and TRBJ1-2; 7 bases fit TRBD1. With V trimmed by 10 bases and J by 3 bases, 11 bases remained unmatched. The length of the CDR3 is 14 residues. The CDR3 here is CATRPEGAYYGYTF. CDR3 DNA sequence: TGTGCCACCCGACCCGAGGGGGCTTACTATGGCTACACCTTC.